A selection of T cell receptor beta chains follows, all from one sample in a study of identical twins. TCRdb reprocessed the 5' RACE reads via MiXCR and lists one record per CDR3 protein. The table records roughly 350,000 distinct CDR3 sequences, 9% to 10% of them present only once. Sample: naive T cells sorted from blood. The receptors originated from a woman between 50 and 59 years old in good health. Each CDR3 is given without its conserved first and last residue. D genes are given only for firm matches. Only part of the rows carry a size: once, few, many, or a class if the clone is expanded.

SARKFSSGWGEQF,TRBJ2-1,.,.,TRBV20-1
ASSSASGRTFYNEQF,TRBJ2-1,TRBD2,.,TRBV7-2
ASSPGQNQETQY,TRBJ2-5,TRBD1,many,TRBV25-1
ASSSSGGPRNEQF,TRBJ2-1,TRBD2,.,TRBV6-4
ASSGGGIRGTQY,TRBJ2-3,TRBD2,.,TRBV7-2
SASEGQGANYGYT,TRBJ1-2,TRBD1,many,TRBV20-1
ASSYRQGTTEQY,TRBJ2-7,.,many,TRBV6-5
ASSYGDSETQY,TRBJ2-5,.,many,TRBV6-5
ASSPGGRLEAF,TRBJ1-1,.,few,TRBV18
ASRAPNTGELF,TRBJ2-2,.,many,TRBV12-3/TRBV12-4
SVWRGTPLNTEAF,TRBJ1-1,.,few,TRBV29-1
ASATGPNSPLH,TRBJ1-6,TRBD1,few,TRBV2
ATSNRQGTYEQY,TRBJ2-7,.,few,TRBV15
ASSVGLAGGPMNIQY,TRBJ2-4,TRBD2,many,TRBV9
ATSEWTDPLTQY,TRBJ2-5,.,.,TRBV24-1
SARPGTGNTEAF,TRBJ1-1,TRBD1,many,TRBV20-1
ASSFLTTGNTIY,TRBJ1-3,.,.,TRBV11-2
ATSRAASGSSYNEQF,TRBJ2-1,.,.,TRBV15
AISESGRTGTDTQY,TRBJ2-3,.,many,TRBV10-3
ASSANKGDTEAF,TRBJ1-1,.,many,TRBV7-9
SVGANEQY,TRBJ2-7,.,few,TRBV29-1
ASSLTGADYEQY,TRBJ2-7,TRBD1,many,TRBV5-1
ASTSTKNPLEQY,TRBJ2-7,.,few,TRBV25-1